The next 23 T cell receptor beta chains were all read from a single sample in a study of shared clonotypes between healthy human individuals. Libraries were prepared by immunoSEQ multiplex PCR; TCRdb keeps only in-frame clonotypes and omits some of them. The sample lists millions of clones; about 95% were seen once. The naive CD8 subset, CD45RO-negative cells positively selected for CCR7, excluded terminally differentiated effector memory CD45RA+ cells. Sequencing was done on a sample of naive CD8+ T cells sorted from blood. The receptors originated from a man between 18 and 35 years old in good health.

V is TRBV11-2 and J is TRBJ2-1; 7 positions agree with TRBD1. The CDR3 is made up of 15 amino acids. CDR1 and CDR2 (germline): SGHAT, FQNNGV. With 4 bases clipped from V and 10 bases from J, the junction kept 13 bases outside the gene matches. The CDR3 spells CASSSYGTAIGEQFF. CDR3 DNA: TGTGCCAGCAGCTCCTACGGGACAGCGATCGGGGAGCAGTTCTTC. Drawing the rest from reference TRBV11-2 and TRBJ2-1, the complete variable domain is EAGVAQSPRYKIIEKRQSVAFWCNPISGHATLYWYQQILGQGPKLLIQFQNNGVVDDSQLPKDRFSAERLKGVDSTLKIQPAKLEDSAVYLCASSSYGTAIGEQFFGPGTRLTVL.

As regards this clone: Additional DNA sequences in this sample encode the identical CDR3. This chain links TRBV19 with TRBJ2-7; no reliable D call. Germline V CDR1 and CDR2: LNHDA, SQIVND (reference sequence). The CDR3 is 13 amino acids. Trimming took off 1 base at V and 2 bases at J, with 6 bases between the two ends. The CDR3 loop is CASSIAPTYEQYF. CDR3 DNA: TGTGCCAGTAGTATAGCGCCTACCTACGAGCAGTACTTC.

The genes are TRBV4-1 and TRBJ2-7; D is ambiguous. Germline V gene data show CDR1 as MGHRA and CDR2 as YSYEKL. This CDR3 is built from 15 residues. The V end was cut by 0 bases, the J end by 3 bases, with 12 bases between. The CDR3: CASSQETLGYYEQYF. The CDR3 DNA sequence: TGCGCCAGCAGCCAAGAAACCTTAGGGTACTACGAGCAGTACTTC.

CDR3 amino acids: CASSNLGQGLGGYTF. In DNA form, the CDR3 reads TGTGCCAGTAGTAACCTGGGACAGGGTTTGGGGGGCTACACCTTC. The chain links TRBV19 to TRBJ1-2; 9 nucleotides line up with TRBD1. Germline CDR1 LNHDA, CDR2 SQIVND (reference sequence). Germline trimming cut 4 bases from V and 8 bases from J; bases unmatched to any gene: 11. The CDR3 is 15 residues long.

For this clone: Other DNA sequences in this specimen translate into the identical CDR3. This chain connects TRBV5-1 to TRBJ1-1, with a possible D match to TRBD1 (5 bases). Trimming cost V 3 bases and J 2 bases, with 8 bases left between them. Germline lookup yields CDR1 SGHRS and CDR2 YFSETQ. The CDR3 has 13 residues. CDR3 coding DNA: TGCGCCAGCAGCTCCCAGGGTAACACTGAAGCTTTCTTT. Translation: CASSSQGNTEAFF.

The chain has TRBV4-1 and TRBJ2-7, with 11 bases aligning to TRBD2. Germline V gene lookup returns CDR1 MGHRA and CDR2 YSYEKL. The ends lost 2 bases at V and 2 bases at J; junction bases unmatched: 2. There are 15 residues in the CDR3. As DNA, the CDR3 is TGCGCCAGCAGCCAAATAGCGGGAGGGCCCTACGAGCAGTACTTC. Protein product: CASSQIAGGPYEQYF.

The CDR3 reads CASSLLPRDRITDTQYF. CDR3 bases: TGTGCCAGCAGTTTACTCCCCAGGGACAGGATAACAGATACGCAGTATTTT. J is TRBJ2-3 and V is TRBV27, with 8 bases that match TRBD1. This CDR3 contains 17 residues. The J segment lost 3 bases and the V segment lost 2 bases, leaving 10 bases of the junction unmatched. Germline V CDR1 and CDR2: MNHEY, SMNVEV (reference sequence).

The J gene is TRBJ2-3, the V gene TRBV27, with 12 bases lining up with TRBD2. Germline V gene sequence: CDR1 MNHEY, CDR2 SMNVEV (reference sequence). Unmatched junction bases numbered 10, after V lost 7 bases and J lost 2 bases. The CDR3 covers 17 residues. The CDR3 here is CASNEMWTSGDTDTQYF. For the CDR3, the DNA is TGTGCCAGCAATGAAATGTGGACTAGCGGGGACACAGATACGCAGTATTTT.

This CDR3 is CASSSPRTDEVYGYTF. DNA for the CDR3: TGTGCCAGCAGTTCGCCTAGGACGGATGAAGTCTATGGCTACACCTTC. The chain carries TRBV28 and TRBJ1-2; D ambiguous. V lost 4 bases and J 4 bases, leaving 19 bases between the germline ends. Germline CDR1 MDHEN, CDR2 SYDVKM. The length of the CDR3 is 16 residues.

The J gene is TRBJ2-7, the V gene TRBV7-7; 7 bases line up with TRBD2. The CDR3 runs to 13 residues. In germline, CDR1 is SSHAT, CDR2 FNYEAQ (reference sequence). The CDR3: CATSRGENYEQYF. The CDR3 bases are TGTGCTACCTCCCGGGGGGAAAACTACGAGCAGTACTTC.

The chain has TRBV5-1 and TRBJ1-1, with D unclear. The germline V gene has CDR1 SGHRS and CDR2 YFSETQ. CDR3 length: 15 amino acids. Trimming took 0 bases from V and 6 from J, leaving 15 bases between them. The CDR3 bases are TGCGCCAGCAGCTTGGGGGAGGGTCCCGTCGCTGAAGCTTTCTTT. This encodes CASSLGEGPVAEAFF. Full variable domain (missing parts from reference TRBV5-1 and TRBJ1-1): KAGVTQTPRYLIKTRGQQVTLSCSPISGHRSVSWYQQTPGQGLQFLFEYFSETQRNKGNFPGRFSGRQFSNSRSEMNVSTLELGDSALYLCASSLGEGPVAEAFFGQGTRLTVV.

The chain links TRBV30 to TRBJ1-6; 7 nucleotides line up with TRBD1. CDR3 size: 16 residues. The junction had 10 bases not matched to a gene; V was cut back by 6 bases and J by 2 bases. Germline CDR1 and CDR2: GTSNPN and SVGIG (reference sequence). In DNA, the CDR3 is TGTGCCTGTGATGACAGGGTCGGAACCTATAATTCACCCCTCCACTTT. As protein: CACDDRVGTYNSPLHF.

V is TRBV13 and J is TRBJ2-7; a possible D gene is TRBD1 (7 bases). V gave up 9 bases and J gave up 0 bases, with 18 bases separating them. CDR3 length: 15 residues. CDR1 and CDR2 (germline): PRHDT, FYEKMQ (reference sequence). This CDR3 reads CASKTGTLPSYEQYF. CDR3 nucleotides: TGTGCCAGTAAGACAGGGACTCTCCCCTCCTACGAGCAGTACTTC.

The chain joins TRBV4-3 to TRBJ2-1, with 7 bases matching TRBD1. The junction had 6 bases not matched to a gene; V was cut back by 2 bases and J by 8 bases. Germline CDR1 and CDR2: LGHNA and YSLEER. The CDR3 has 14 amino acids. The CDR3 nucleotides read TGCGCCAGCAGCCAAATACAGGGGATGTATGAGCAGTTCTTC. Protein product: CASSQIQGMYEQFF.

CDR3 nucleotides: TGCAGCGGAACAGGGAATTCCGAGACCCAGTACTTC. Translation gives CSGTGNSETQYF. The V gene is TRBV29-1, the J gene TRBJ2-5, with a tentative D call TRBD1 (6 bases). The CDR3 runs to 12 residues. Per germline, CDR1 SQVTM and CDR2 ANQGSEA. Trimming took 7 bases from V and 5 from J, leaving 14 bases between them.

About this clone itself: This CDR3 is also generated by other DNA sequences in the sample. V gene TRBV6-5 combines with J gene TRBJ2-7; TRBD2 might be the D (6 bases). The V gene's germline CDR1 is MNHEY and CDR2 SVGAGI. This CDR3 contains 13 residues. The ends were cut back, 0 bases at V and 3 bases at J, with 6 bases in the middle. The CDR3 nucleotides read TGTGCCAGCAGTTACTCCGGGAGCTACGAGCAGTACTTC. It encodes CASSYSGSYEQYF.

This rearrangement joins TRBV19 to TRBJ1-1, with D unclear. CDR1 and CDR2 from the germline V gene are LNHDA and SQIVND (reference sequence). Trimming stripped 7 bases from V and 4 bases from J, with 13 bases between. The CDR3 contains 13 residues. CDR3 loop: CASKTLGLTEAFF. The CDR3 nucleotides read TGTGCCAGTAAGACCCTCGGGCTCACTGAAGCTTTCTTT.

The chain has TRBV4-3 and TRBJ1-4; 7 bases line up with TRBD1. This CDR3 comprises 16 residues. CDR1 LGHNA and CDR2 YSLEER come from the germline V gene. With 1 base clipped from V and 4 bases from J, the junction kept 6 bases outside the gene matches. The DNA for the CDR3 is TGCGCCAGCAGCCAAGGAGCAGGGACAGTTAATGAAAAACTGTTTTTT. Translating it yields CASSQGAGTVNEKLFF.

This clone was picked up one time. V is TRBV7-9 and J is TRBJ2-5, with 10 bases matching TRBD1. Germline trimming cut 5 bases from V and 5 bases from J; bases unmatched to any gene: 5. CDR3 length equals 14 residues. Germline V gene lookup returns CDR1 SEHNR and CDR2 FQNEAQ (reference sequence). In DNA, the CDR3 is TGTGCCAGCAGCGCACCGGGACAGGGGGAGACCCAGTACTTC. It specifies CASSAPGQGETQYF.

The chain carries TRBV4-1 and TRBJ2-7; unclear D gene. V was trimmed by 0 bases and J by 5 bases, leaving 8 bases between them. CDR1 is MGHRA, CDR2 YSYEKL, per germline. The CDR3 covers 13 residues. The CDR3 nucleotides are TGCGCCAGCAGCCAAGAGTCAATGGACGAGCAGTACTTC. It is translated as CASSQESMDEQYF.

The chain carries TRBV9 and TRBJ2-2; D might be TRBD1 (6 bases). The CDR3 loop spans 16 amino acids. Looked up from germline, CDR1 is SGDLS and CDR2 is YYNGEE. V was shortened by 3 bases and J by 3 bases, with 15 bases between the two germline ends. The CDR3 region is CASSAPTGIDTGELFF. Written as DNA, the CDR3 is TGTGCCAGCAGCGCCCCCACAGGGATTGACACCGGGGAGCTGTTTTTT.

This chain connects TRBV6-5 to TRBJ2-7, with D possibly matching TRBD2 (6 bases). Trimming pared 7 bases from V and 1 base from J, leaving 11 bases between. This CDR3 has 13 amino acids. CDR1 is MNHEY, CDR2 SVGAGI, per germline. DNA of the CDR3: TGTGCCAGCAATTGGGGGGAATCCTACGAGCAGTACTTC. This sequence encodes CASNWGESYEQYF.

The chain employs TRBV7-9 and TRBJ2-7; the D gene could be TRBD1 or TRBD2 (5 bases each). The CDR3 contains 15 residues. Germline loops: CDR1 SEHNR, CDR2 FQNEAQ (reference sequence). With 5 bases removed from V and 0 bases from J, the gap between germline ends came to 14 bases. CDR3 loop: CASSVGPLSSYEQYF. Written as DNA, the CDR3 is TGTGCCAGCAGCGTGGGACCCCTAAGCTCCTACGAGCAGTACTTC.